This TCR beta chain appears in the sequencing data of a study of CD8+ T cells in alopecia areata (dated by TCRdb to the late 2010s). About the investigation overall: Treated patients were enrolled in an open-label pilot trial of oral tofacitinib at 5 to 10 mg twice daily for moderate-to-severe alopecia areata. In humans, TCRbeta sequencing was performed on scalp tissue and on sorted CD4+ and CD8+ peripheral blood T cells from healthy controls and from patients with patchy or totalis/universalis alopecia areata. Biopsies were taken from tofacitinib-treated patients at baseline and again at 4 and 24 weeks into treatment, and several of those patients also had a later scalp biopsy. In both human patients and the C3H/HeJ mouse model, the study applied high-throughput TCRbeta sequencing to look at T cell clonal expansion in alopecia areata. Clonality in the scalp was compared among normal scalp (n=4), patchy alopecia areata scalp (n=8), and alopecia totalis/universalis scalp (n=8). Patients stayed on tofacitinib for 6 to 18 months and then had 6 months of follow-up off drug so that delayed response and recurrence could be assessed. RNA was extracted with the PAXgene miRNA kit for fixed scalp, the miRNeasy kit for PBMCs, and the RNeasy kit for mouse skin. Disease severity in treated patients was measured with the SALT score, which quantifies the percentage of affected scalp surface area. Amplification of TCRbeta CDR3 regions was done by immunoSEQ multiplex PCR using 35 Vbeta forward primers and 13 Jbeta reverse primers. Paper-wide results and their limitations: TCR sequences shared between patients were less clear than in mice, possibly partly because of HLA diversity in the patient population. Scalp clonality and the number of expanded CD8+ clones among the top 100 scalp clones were significantly decreased by tofacitinib. Many expanded lesional clones persisted in scalp and blood during tofacitinib treatment, which may partly explain relapse after stopping treatment. Scalp TCR repertoire analysis is complicated because resident alphabeta T cells in normal human skin are also sequenced, whereas mouse skin is dominated by gammadelta T cells. Because the treated cohort was small and had only one nonresponder, larger studies are needed to examine links between baseline CD8+ expansion and response. Higher clonality and more expanded CD8+ clones were observed in lesional scalp than in normal scalp, particularly in alopecia totalis/universalis, a finding suggestive of antigenic drive.

This specimen's time point label, per the study, means: around 26 weeks on oral tofacitinib. Sample treatment or condition, as interpreted from the label and publication: oral pan-JAK inhibitor, 5-10 mg twice daily. Peripheral blood and lesional scalp punch biopsies were obtained from patients with alopecia areata. PBMCs were isolated by density centrifugation and stained for CD3, CD4 and CD8, and CD4+ and CD8+ T cells were sorted on a FACSAria. Worth noting for this clone: The antigen this receptor binds is unknown. No much larger clone is present one base from it, and per-base qualities are unavailable.

The library was generated by the immunoSEQ multiplex PCR assay. To provide template for TCR sequencing, every sample had RNA extracted and reverse transcribed into cDNA. First-strand cDNA was synthesized using SuperScript III with a 2:1 mix of oligo-dT and random hexamers. A synthetic immune receptor repertoire was used to measure amplification bias, and any remaining bias was corrected computationally. In the original analysis: Raw reads were preprocessed for error removal, and CDR3 was defined according to IMGT conventions as running from the conserved cysteine to phenylalanine. Clonality was calculated as 1 minus Shannon entropy normalized by log2 of the number of productive unique TCRs. Whether scalp clones were CD4 or CD8 was inferred by matching scalp TCRbeta sequences against CD4 and CD8 repertoires sorted from blood. In TCRdb, the immuneACCESS table is reduced to in-frame sequences with V and J assigned. These tables do not hold every clone; where another copy was compared, an unresolved V gene accounts for under half, and the others remain unexplained. The V and J calls and clone size are taken from that table; D and trimming were inferred from the DNA. For this sample the table gives about 280,000 clones, of which 55% to 75% were detected only once. The top ten clonotypes cover approximately 2% of the sample.

Sequenced here: CD4+ T cells sorted from blood, sampled at week 24, from a patient treated with tofacitinib. This receptor was identified in a human donor with alopecia areata.

The nucleotide sequence reads TGCAGCACATCCGGCGGGGCGGACGATGAGCAGTTCTTC. Its protein reads: CSTSGGADDEQFF. This chain is built from TRBV29-1 and TRBJ2-1, with TRBD2 tentatively as D gene (6 bases match). Counted from cysteine to phenylalanine, this CDR3 has 13 amino acids. Of all the DNA, just the CDR3 is kept, 39 bases in frame from base 1. The germline V gene gives CDR1 as SQVTM and CDR2 as ANQGSEA. V is cut by 8 bases and J by 8 bases, and the space between the germline ends is 19 bases.